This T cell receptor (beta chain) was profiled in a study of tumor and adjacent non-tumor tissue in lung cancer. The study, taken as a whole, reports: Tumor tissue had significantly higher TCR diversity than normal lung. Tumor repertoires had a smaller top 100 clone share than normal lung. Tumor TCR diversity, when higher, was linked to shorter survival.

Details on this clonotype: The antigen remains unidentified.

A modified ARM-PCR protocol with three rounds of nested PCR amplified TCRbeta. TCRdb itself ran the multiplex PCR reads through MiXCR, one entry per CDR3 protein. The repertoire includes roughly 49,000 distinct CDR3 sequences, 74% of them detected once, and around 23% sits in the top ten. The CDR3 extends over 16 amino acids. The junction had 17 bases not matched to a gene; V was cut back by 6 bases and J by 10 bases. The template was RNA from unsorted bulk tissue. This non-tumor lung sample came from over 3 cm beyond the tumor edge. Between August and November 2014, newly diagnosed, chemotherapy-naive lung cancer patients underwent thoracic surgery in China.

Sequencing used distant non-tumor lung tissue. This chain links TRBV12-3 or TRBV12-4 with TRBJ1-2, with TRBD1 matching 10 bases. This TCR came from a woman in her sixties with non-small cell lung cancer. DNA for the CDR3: TGTGCCAGCAGGGTTCGGGACAGGGGTGGTTCCCACGACTACACCTTC. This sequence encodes CASRVRDRGGSHDYTF.